The 30 T cell receptor beta chains listed next were all sequenced from one sample in a study of OX40 agonist ivuxolimab in advanced cancers. Repertoires were generated with immunoSEQ multiplex PCR, while TCRdb's copy carries only in-frame clones and drops some. The sample consists of 50,000 or so clones, 85% to 95% of them appearing once. The sample was CD4+ or CD8+ T cells sorted from blood, taken in a trial of the OX40 agonist ivuxolimab. These receptor sequences come from an adult with an advanced solid tumor such as melanoma, head and neck, liver or kidney cancer.

This clone was counted a single time. V gene TRBV28 combines with J gene TRBJ2-3, with D perhaps TRBD2 (6 bases). Trimming removed 4 bases from V and 0 bases from J, with 20 bases in between. The CDR3 covers 18 residues. Germline V gene sequence: CDR1 MDHEN, CDR2 SYDVKM. The CDR3 bases are TGTGCCAGCAGTTGGGCCGGTATGACTAGTTCGAGCACAGATACGCAGTATTTT. It encodes CASSWAGMTSSSTDTQYF.

V gene TRBV28 combines with J gene TRBJ2-7, with D maybe TRBD1 (5 bases). Trimming took 2 bases from V and 6 from J, leaving 8 bases between them. CDR1 is MDHEN and CDR2 is SYDVKM in the germline V gene. This CDR3 spans 12 amino acids. The CDR3 sequence is CASSLQGVEQYF. In DNA, the CDR3 is TGTGCCAGCAGTTTACAGGGTGTCGAGCAGTACTTC.

This clone has only a few counts. This chain joins TRBV7-6 and TRBJ2-5; 7 nucleotides align to TRBD1. This CDR3 is 15 amino acids long. Germline V gene data show CDR1 as SGHVS and CDR2 as FNYEAQ. The junction had 6 bases not matched to a gene; V was cut back by 1 base and J by 4 bases. The CDR3 here is CASSLGTGVGETQYF. CDR3 bases: TGTGCCAGCAGCTTAGGGACAGGTGTGGGAGAGACCCAGTACTTC.

This chain uses TRBV19 with TRBJ1-1; maybe TRBD1 (6 bases). V dropped 9 bases and J dropped 4 bases, with 15 bases sitting between them. The germline V gene has CDR1 LNHDA and CDR2 SQIVND (reference sequence). The CDR3 loop spans 13 amino acids. For the CDR3, the DNA is TGTGCCAGCAGTCGGACAGTTAGCACTGAAGCTTTCTTT. Its translation: CASSRTVSTEAFF.

The rearrangement joins TRBV23-1 to TRBJ1-3; no clear D gene. TRBV23-1 is flagged as an ORF with uncertain function. V was pared by 7 bases and J by 0 bases, with 16 bases between. The CDR3 consists of 16 residues. CDR3 DNA: TGCGCCAGCATGGTCTCTTTTCCTCACTCTGGAAACACCATATATTTT. Amino acid sequence: CASMVSFPHSGNTIYF.

The chain couples TRBV7-2 to TRBJ2-1, with 10 bases identical to TRBD2. This CDR3 has 16 residues. Trimming took 6 bases from V and 4 from J; bases not matched to a gene: 9. Germline V gives CDR1 SGHTA, CDR2 FQGNSA. For the CDR3, the DNA is TGTGCCAGCAGGAATTCACTAGCGGGAACTTACAATGAGCAGTTCTTC. This encodes CASRNSLAGTYNEQFF.

The chain joins TRBV2 to TRBJ1-3; D is unclear. Per germline, CDR1 SNHLY and CDR2 FYNNEI. The V end lost 7 bases, the J end lost 1 base, and 11 bases lay between the germline ends. CDR3 length equals 14 residues. This CDR3 is CASIQKGSGNTIYF. CDR3 DNA: TGTGCCAGCATCCAAAAGGGTTCTGGAAACACCATATATTTT.

V is TRBV2 and J is TRBJ1-1; D remains unclear. The CDR3 runs 14 residues. The V gene lost 0 bases and the J gene lost 0 bases, with 5 bases spanning the gap. Germline V lookup: CDR1 SNHLY, CDR2 FYNNEI. CDR3 region: CASSEATLNTEAFF. In nucleotides, the CDR3 is TGTGCCAGCAGTGAAGCGACGCTGAACACTGAAGCTTTCTTT.

In this sample, this clone turned up once. The J gene is TRBJ2-7, the V gene TRBV7-6, with 14 bases lining up with TRBD2. Germline assignment: CDR1 SGHVS and CDR2 FNYEAQ. There are 15 residues in the CDR3. V lost 0 bases and J lost 5; bases outside the gene matches: 0. The CDR3 DNA reads as TGTGCCAGCAGCTTAGCGGGACTAGCGGGAGACGAGCAGTACTTC. It specifies CASSLAGLAGDEQYF.

The gene calls are TRBV19 and TRBJ2-5, with no clear D. This CDR3 contains 16 residues. V gave up 5 bases and J gave up 4 bases, with 20 bases separating them. CDR1 is LNHDA and CDR2 is SQIVND in the germline V gene (reference sequence). This chain's CDR3 is CASSPRMGLAGETQYF. The CDR3 DNA follows: TGTGCCAGTAGTCCTCGGATGGGTTTAGCAGGAGAGACCCAGTACTTC.

The chain has TRBV18 and TRBJ2-1, with 9 nucleotides matching TRBD1. Germline lookup yields CDR1 KGHSH and CDR2 LQKENI. J lost 7 bases, V lost 2 bases, and 0 bases had no gene match. This CDR3 is 13 amino acids long. The DNA for the CDR3 is TGTGCCAGCTCACCAGGACAGGGGAATGAGCAGTTCTTC. This encodes CASSPGQGNEQFF.

The rearrangement joins TRBV20-1 to TRBJ1-2; D unresolved. Germline assignment: CDR1 DFQATT and CDR2 SNEGSKA (reference sequence). V was shortened by 6 bases and J by 3 bases, with 8 bases between the two germline ends. This CDR3 comprises 11 residues. The CDR3 region is CSASGHYGYTF. The CDR3 DNA reads TGCAGTGCCTCGGGCCACTATGGCTACACCTTC.

The chain is built from TRBV28 and TRBJ2-3, with D perhaps matching TRBD2 (5 bases). The length of the CDR3 is 14 residues. The germline V gene encodes CDR1 MDHEN and CDR2 SYDVKM. V was trimmed by 8 bases and J by 2 bases, leaving 14 bases between them. This CDR3 reads CASGKFGNTDTQYF. DNA for the CDR3: TGTGCCAGCGGAAAATTCGGGAACACAGATACGCAGTATTTT.

The rearrangement joins TRBV5-1 to TRBJ2-1; D remains unclear. CDR1 is SGHRS and CDR2 is YFSETQ in the germline V gene. Trimming took 0 bases from V and 12 from J, leaving 7 bases between them. The CDR3 is 11 amino acids. The CDR3 spells CASSLAVVQFF. The DNA of the CDR3 is TGCGCCAGCAGCTTGGCGGTGGTGCAGTTCTTC.

This chain joins TRBV7-9 and TRBJ2-3; D is uncertain. Trimming shortened V by 5 bases and J by 2 bases, and 17 bases separated the two germline ends. The CDR3 totals 16 residues. The germline gives CDR1 SEHNR, CDR2 FQNEAQ (reference sequence). Here the CDR3 DNA reads TGTGCCAGCAGCCCGAAAGGTCGTTACTACACAGATACGCAGTATTTT. Translating it yields CASSPKGRYYTDTQYF.

This clone was found once. The chain recombines TRBV5-1 with TRBJ2-7, with 7 nucleotides matching TRBD1. Germline-derived CDR1 and CDR2 are SGHRS and YFSETQ. V shed 4 bases, J shed 3 bases, and the junction held 7 bases outside the gene matches. This CDR3 is 14 amino acids long. The CDR3 sequence: CASSPRTGDYEQYF. The CDR3 nucleotides read TGCGCCAGCAGCCCTAGGACAGGAGACTACGAGCAGTACTTC.

The J gene is TRBJ2-7, the V gene TRBV14; the match to TRBD2 covers 16 bases. The V gene end was trimmed by 4 bases and the J gene end by 3 bases; junction bases not matched to a gene: 9. Germline loops: CDR1 SGHDN, CDR2 FVKESK. This CDR3 has 18 amino acids. CDR3 nucleotide sequence: TGTGCCAGCAGCCGCGGGACTAGCGGGAGGGCTCAACTCTACGAGCAGTACTTC. Protein product: CASSRGTSGRAQLYEQYF.

The chain recombines TRBV15 with TRBJ1-5; tentatively, D is TRBD1 (5 bases). Germline V CDR1 and CDR2: LNHNV, YYDKDF (reference sequence). The CDR3 extends over 16 amino acids. Trimming stripped 0 bases from V and 9 bases from J, with 18 bases between. The CDR3 protein is CATSRDESGMVRPQHF. The CDR3 region has the DNA TGTGCCACCAGCAGAGATGAATCAGGGATGGTACGGCCCCAGCATTTT.

The V and J genes are TRBV15 and TRBJ2-3, with D perhaps assigned TRBD1 or TRBD2 (5 bases each). Germline loops: CDR1 LNHNV, CDR2 YYDKDF (reference sequence). Trimming left V 5 bases short and J 2 bases short, with 20 bases between. The CDR3 has 17 amino acids. CDR3 loop: CATSGPRGQWDTDTQYF. CDR3 sequence (DNA): TGTGCCACCAGCGGCCCCCGGGGCCAGTGGGACACAGATACGCAGTATTTT.

The chain couples TRBV9 to TRBJ2-1; possible D gene TRBD2, 5 bases. Looked up from germline, CDR1 is SGDLS and CDR2 is YYNGEE. The CDR3 runs to 15 residues. The V and J ends lost 6 bases and 0 bases respectively, with 13 bases between them. The CDR3 bases are TGTGCCAGCAACCCCGGACTCGCCTCCTACAATGAGCAGTTCTTC. It encodes CASNPGLASYNEQFF.

V gene TRBV19 combines with J gene TRBJ2-7; no clear D gene. The CDR3 extends over 14 amino acids. In germline, CDR1 is LNHDA, CDR2 SQIVND (reference sequence). Trimming took 4 bases from V and 3 from J, leaving 13 bases between them. The CDR3 sequence is CASSSRRVGYEQYF. CDR3 sequence (DNA): TGTGCCAGTAGTAGTAGACGAGTGGGCTACGAGCAGTACTTC. Filled out from reference TRBV19 and TRBJ2-7, the complete variable domain reads DGGITQSPKYLFRKEGQNVTLSCEQNLNHDAMYWYRQDPGQGLRLIYYSQIVNDFQKGDIAEGYSVSREKKESFPLTVTSAQKNPTAFYLCASSSRRVGYEQYFGPGTRLTVT.

The V call is TRBV4-1, the J call TRBJ2-1; weak D call: TRBD2 (5 bases). The CDR3 totals 16 residues. The V gene's germline CDR1 is MGHRA and CDR2 YSYEKL. Between the trimmed V and J ends, which lost 2 bases and 0 bases, there was a span of 11 bases. The CDR3 DNA is TGCGCCAGCAGCCAATTCCGGGATACCTCCTACAATGAGCAGTTCTTC. Translation gives CASSQFRDTSYNEQFF.

The V and J genes are TRBV11-2 and TRBJ2-2; perhaps D is TRBD1 or TRBD2 (5 bases each). Germline assignment: CDR1 SGHAT and CDR2 FQNNGV. Trimming stripped 3 bases from V and 6 bases from J, with 5 bases between. The CDR3 extends over 12 amino acids. The CDR3 nucleotides are TGTGCCAGCAGCTTGGGGGCCGGGGAGCTGTTTTTT. Its translation is CASSLGAGELFF.

This rearrangement joins TRBV4-3 to TRBJ2-5; either TRBD1 or TRBD2 may fit D (5 bases each). V was pared by 4 bases and J by 7 bases, with 13 bases between. The CDR3 has 13 residues. Germline loops: CDR1 LGHNA, CDR2 YSLEER. In DNA form, the CDR3 reads TGCGCCAGCAGCCCAGGGACCGAGGCGACCCAGTACTTC. Translated, it gives CASSPGTEATQYF.

The chain combines TRBV5-6 with TRBJ1-5, with a weak D call TRBD1 (5 bases). CDR1 and CDR2 from the germline V gene are SGHDT and YYEEEE. Trimming left V 5 bases short and J 7 bases short, with 13 bases between. The CDR3 is made up of 13 amino acids. In DNA, the CDR3 is TGTGCCAGCAGTGGGGGTCCGGGACAGCCCCAGCATTTT. Its translation: CASSGGPGQPQHF.

The J gene is TRBJ2-5, the V gene TRBV2, with TRBD2 identical over 9 bases. The germline CDR1 and CDR2 sequences are SNHLY and FYNNEI. V was clipped by 5 bases and J by 4 bases; unmatched bases: 8. The CDR3 length is 15 residues. The CDR3: CASSKRLAARETQYF. CDR3 nucleotides: TGTGCCAGCAGTAAACGACTAGCGGCTAGAGAGACCCAGTACTTC.

The chain has TRBV4-3 and TRBJ2-2, with D tentatively TRBD1 (6 bases). This CDR3 has 16 amino acids. V lost 0 bases to trimming and J lost 5 bases, with 13 bases between them. The germline gives CDR1 LGHNA, CDR2 YSLEER. CDR3 nucleotide sequence: TGCGCCAGCAGCCAAGATGGGGGCTTTAGTACCGGGGAGCTGTTTTTT. Amino acid sequence: CASSQDGGFSTGELFF.

The chain has TRBV2 and TRBJ2-1; possible D gene TRBD2, 5 bases. V lost 1 base and J 10 bases, leaving 5 bases between the germline ends. The CDR3 spans 11 residues. CDR1 is SNHLY and CDR2 is FYNNEI in the germline V gene. CDR3 amino acids: CASSEGGEQFF. The DNA of the CDR3 is TGTGCCAGCAGTGAAGGCGGGGAGCAGTTCTTC.

The chain recombines TRBV28 with TRBJ1-5; 8 positions agree with TRBD1. This CDR3 comprises 15 residues. With 6 bases clipped from V and 2 bases from J, the junction kept 6 bases outside the gene matches. Germline V CDR1 and CDR2: MDHEN, SYDVKM. CDR3 nucleotides: TGTGCCAGCAGCCTCACAGGGGGGGGCAATCAGCCCCAGCATTTT. Translated, it gives CASSLTGGGNQPQHF.

The CDR3 coding sequence is TGTGCCAGCAGCTTCTACGGGAGGGCCTCCTACGAGCAGTACTTC. Encoded protein: CASSFYGRASYEQYF. V is TRBV5-4 and J is TRBJ2-7, with 8 bases lining up with TRBD2. The CDR3 contains 15 residues. Trimming removed 2 bases from V and 0 bases from J; junction bases left unmatched: 4. Germline V gene sequence: CDR1 SGHNT, CDR2 YYREEE (reference sequence).